This is a list of T cell receptor beta chains from one sample in a study of neurological immune-mediated disorders. In TCRdb, the 5' RACE reads were re-called with MiXCR into one record per CDR3 protein. The sample records roughly 50,000 distinct CDR3 sequences, about 15% being singletons. The specimen sequenced was PBMCs. Source of these receptors: a man in his fifties or sixties in good health. CDR3s include the opening cysteine and the closing phenylalanine or tryptophan. Fields, in order: J gene, V gene, D gene, clone size, CDR3 DNA, CDR3 protein. The D gene is left open where the match is weak. Clone size is shown for a subset of rows, as once, few, many or a class of expanded clone.

J gene: TRBJ2-3; V gene: TRBV6-5; D gene: TRBD2; clone size: many; CDR3 DNA: TGTGCCACCTCATCAGCGGGGCGCACAGATACGCAGTATTTT; CDR3 protein: CATSSAGRTDTQYF
J gene: TRBJ2-1; V gene: TRBV20-1; D gene: TRBD2; clone size: many; CDR3 DNA: TGCAGTGCTAGAATCGGGACTAGCGGGTACAATGAGCAGTTCTTC; CDR3 protein: CSARIGTSGYNEQFF
J gene: TRBJ2-2; V gene: TRBV2; D gene: .; clone size: few; CDR3 DNA: TGTGCCAGCAGTGAATCCCGGGCTAGCTTCGGGGAGCTGTTTTTT; CDR3 protein: CASSESRASFGELFF
J gene: TRBJ2-7; V gene: TRBV20-1; D gene: TRBD1; clone size: many; CDR3 DNA: TGCAGTGCTAGGTCCTACCGGGACAGGGGGCGCGGGGAGCAGTACTTC; CDR3 protein: CSARSYRDRGRGEQYF
J gene: TRBJ1-5; V gene: TRBV20-1; D gene: .; clone size: few; CDR3 DNA: TGCAGTGCAAAAGAGGGGACACCCGGACAGCCCCAGCATTTT; CDR3 protein: CSAKEGTPGQPQHF
J gene: TRBJ2-5; V gene: TRBV10-3; D gene: .; clone size: many; CDR3 DNA: TGTGCCATCAGTGACGGGCAGGAGACCCAGTACTTC; CDR3 protein: CAISDGQETQYF
J gene: TRBJ1-3; V gene: TRBV6-1; D gene: .; clone size: .; CDR3 DNA: TGTGCCAGCATCGGGGCTTACACCATATATTTT; CDR3 protein: CASIGAYTIYF
J gene: TRBJ2-6; V gene: TRBV4-2; D gene: .; clone size: many; CDR3 DNA: TGTGCCAGCAGGCCCGCGTTCTCTGGGGCCAACGTCCTGACTTTC; CDR3 protein: CASRPAFSGANVLTF
J gene: TRBJ2-2; V gene: TRBV24-1; D gene: .; clone size: many; CDR3 DNA: TGTGCCACCAGTAAGCGGGACAGAGCAGGGGAGCTGTTTTTT; CDR3 protein: CATSKRDRAGELFF
J gene: TRBJ2-1; V gene: TRBV6-5; D gene: .; clone size: many; CDR3 DNA: TGTGCCAGCAGTTCCCCGGACTTAGACAATGAGCAGTTCTTC; CDR3 protein: CASSSPDLDNEQFF
J gene: TRBJ2-3; V gene: TRBV20-1; D gene: TRBD2; clone size: many; CDR3 DNA: TGCAGTGCTCGCTCAACCTTCTCGACTAGCCCAGCTAGCACAGATACGCAGTATTTT; CDR3 protein: CSARSTFSTSPASTDTQYF
J gene: TRBJ2-7; V gene: TRBV20-1; D gene: .; clone size: few; CDR3 DNA: TGCAGTGCTAGTAACAGTATCTACGAGCAGTACTTC; CDR3 protein: CSASNSIYEQYF
J gene: TRBJ2-7; V gene: TRBV11-2; D gene: .; clone size: few; CDR3 DNA: TGTGCCAGCAGCTTAGTTAGTCACTCCGGGACAAGCCCCTACGAGCAGTACTTC; CDR3 protein: CASSLVSHSGTSPYEQYF
J gene: TRBJ2-1; V gene: TRBV18; D gene: TRBD2; clone size: few; CDR3 DNA: TGTGCCAGCTCACCAGGGCTAGCGGGAGGCAATGAGCAGTTCTTC; CDR3 protein: CASSPGLAGGNEQFF
J gene: TRBJ1-2; V gene: TRBV3-1; D gene: .; clone size: many; CDR3 DNA: TGTGCCAGCAGCCAAGCGGGCTATGGCTACACCTTC; CDR3 protein: CASSQAGYGYTF
J gene: TRBJ2-7; V gene: TRBV5-6; D gene: .; clone size: many; CDR3 DNA: TGTGCCAGTCACCTGACCGGTGCCCTATTCTCCTACGAGCAGTACTTC; CDR3 protein: CASHLTGALFSYEQYF
J gene: TRBJ2-5; V gene: TRBV6-5; D gene: .; clone size: .; CDR3 DNA: TGTGCCAGCAGTTACTCTGGACATCAAGAGACCCAGTACTTC; CDR3 protein: CASSYSGHQETQYF
J gene: TRBJ1-5; V gene: TRBV12-3/TRBV12-4; D gene: .; clone size: many; CDR3 DNA: TGTGCCAGCAGTCCGACGGATAGCAATCAGCCCCAGCATTTT; CDR3 protein: CASSPTDSNQPQHF
J gene: TRBJ2-5; V gene: TRBV5-1; D gene: .; clone size: many; CDR3 DNA: TGCGCCAGCAGCTTGGCTCTAGGAGAGACCCAGTACTTC; CDR3 protein: CASSLALGETQYF
J gene: TRBJ2-2; V gene: TRBV15; D gene: TRBD1; clone size: many; CDR3 DNA: TGTGCCACCAGCAGAGACAGGGGGCTGGGCGGGGAGCTGTTTTTT; CDR3 protein: CATSRDRGLGGELFF